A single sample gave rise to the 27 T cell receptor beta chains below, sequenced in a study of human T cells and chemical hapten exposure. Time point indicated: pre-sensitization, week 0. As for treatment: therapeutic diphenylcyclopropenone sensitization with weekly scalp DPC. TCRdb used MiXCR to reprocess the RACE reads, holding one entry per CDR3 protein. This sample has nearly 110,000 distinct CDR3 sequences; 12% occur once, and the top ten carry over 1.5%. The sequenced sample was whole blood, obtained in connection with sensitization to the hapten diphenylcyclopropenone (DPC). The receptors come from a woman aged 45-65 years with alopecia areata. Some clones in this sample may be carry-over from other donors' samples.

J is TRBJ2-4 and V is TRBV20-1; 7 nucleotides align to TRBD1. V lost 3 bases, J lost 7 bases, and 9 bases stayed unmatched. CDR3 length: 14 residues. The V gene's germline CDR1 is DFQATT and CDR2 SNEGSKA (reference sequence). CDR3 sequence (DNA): TGCAGTGCTAGCTTGACAGGGTTTAGGAACATTCAGTACTTC. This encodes CSASLTGFRNIQYF.

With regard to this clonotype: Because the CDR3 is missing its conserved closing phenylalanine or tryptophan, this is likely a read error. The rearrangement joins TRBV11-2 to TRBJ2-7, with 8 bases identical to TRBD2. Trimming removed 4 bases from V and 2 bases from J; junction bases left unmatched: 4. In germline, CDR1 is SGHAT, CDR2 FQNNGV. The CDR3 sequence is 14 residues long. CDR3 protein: CASSSGLGTYEQYL. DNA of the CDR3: TGTGCCAGCAGCTCGGGACTAGGTACCTACGAGCAGTACCTC.

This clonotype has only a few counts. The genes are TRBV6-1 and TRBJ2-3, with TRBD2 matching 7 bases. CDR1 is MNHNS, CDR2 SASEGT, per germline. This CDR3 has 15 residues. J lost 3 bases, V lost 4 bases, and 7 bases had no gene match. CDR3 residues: CASSGEGRMTDTQYF. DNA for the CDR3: TGTGCCAGCAGTGGGGAGGGAAGGATGACAGATACGCAGTATTTT.

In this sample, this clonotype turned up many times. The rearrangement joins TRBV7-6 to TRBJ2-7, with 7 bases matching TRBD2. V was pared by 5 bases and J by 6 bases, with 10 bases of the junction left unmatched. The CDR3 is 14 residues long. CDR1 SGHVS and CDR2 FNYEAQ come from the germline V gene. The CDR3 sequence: CASSPETSTSEQYF. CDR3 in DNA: TGTGCCAGCAGCCCGGAGACTAGCACGTCCGAGCAGTACTTC.

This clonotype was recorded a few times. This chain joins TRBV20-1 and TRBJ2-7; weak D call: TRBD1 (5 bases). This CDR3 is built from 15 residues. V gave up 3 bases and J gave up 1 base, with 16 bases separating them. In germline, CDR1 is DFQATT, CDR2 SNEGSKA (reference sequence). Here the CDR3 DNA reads TGCAGTGCTAGCCCCAGGGTAGACACGTCCTACGAGCAGTACTTC. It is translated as CSASPRVDTSYEQYF.

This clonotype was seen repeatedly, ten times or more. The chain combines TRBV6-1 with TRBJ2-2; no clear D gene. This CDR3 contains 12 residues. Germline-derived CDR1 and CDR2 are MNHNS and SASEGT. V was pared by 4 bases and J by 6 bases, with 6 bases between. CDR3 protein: CASSGQSGELFF. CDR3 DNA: TGTGCCAGCAGTGGCCAATCCGGGGAGCTGTTTTTT.

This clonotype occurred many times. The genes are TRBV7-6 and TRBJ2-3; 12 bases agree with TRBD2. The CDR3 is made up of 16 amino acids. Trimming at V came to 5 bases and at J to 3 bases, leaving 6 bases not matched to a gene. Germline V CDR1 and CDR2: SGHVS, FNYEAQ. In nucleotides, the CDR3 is TGTGCCAGCAGCCTGTCCACTAGCGGGGGGACAGATACGCAGTATTTT. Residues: CASSLSTSGGTDTQYF.

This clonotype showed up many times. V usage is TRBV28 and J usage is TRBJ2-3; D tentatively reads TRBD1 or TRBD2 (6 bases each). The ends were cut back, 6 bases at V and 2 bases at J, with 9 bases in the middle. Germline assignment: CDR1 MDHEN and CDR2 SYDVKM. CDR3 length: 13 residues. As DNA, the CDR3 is TGTGCCAGCAGGTGGGGGGCCACAGATACGCAGTATTTT. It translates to CASRWGATDTQYF.

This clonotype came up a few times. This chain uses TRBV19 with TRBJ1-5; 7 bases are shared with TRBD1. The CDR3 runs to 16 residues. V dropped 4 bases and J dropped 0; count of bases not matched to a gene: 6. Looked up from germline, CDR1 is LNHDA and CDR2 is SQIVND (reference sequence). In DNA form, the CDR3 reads TGTGCCAGTAGTACCGGACAGGTACTTAGCAATCAGCCCCAGCATTTT. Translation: CASSTGQVLSNQPQHF. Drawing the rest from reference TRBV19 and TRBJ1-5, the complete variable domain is DGGITQSPKYLFRKEGQNVTLSCEQNLNHDAMYWYRQDPGQGLRLIYYSQIVNDFQKGDIAEGYSVSREKKESFPLTVTSAQKNPTAFYLCASSTGQVLSNQPQHFGDGTRLSIL.

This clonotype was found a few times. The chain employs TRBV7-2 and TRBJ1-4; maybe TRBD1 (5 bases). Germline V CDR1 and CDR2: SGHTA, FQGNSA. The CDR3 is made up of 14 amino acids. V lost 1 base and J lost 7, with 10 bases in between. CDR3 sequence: CASSLGGAAEKLFF. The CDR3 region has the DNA TGTGCCAGCAGCTTAGGAGGGGCAGCTGAAAAACTGTTTTTT.

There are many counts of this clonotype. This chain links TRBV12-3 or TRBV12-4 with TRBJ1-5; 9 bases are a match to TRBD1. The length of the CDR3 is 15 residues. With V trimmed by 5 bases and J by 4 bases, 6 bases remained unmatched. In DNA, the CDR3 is TGTGCCAGCAGTGAGGGGACAGGGACTAATCAGCCCCAGCATTTT. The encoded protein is CASSEGTGTNQPQHF.

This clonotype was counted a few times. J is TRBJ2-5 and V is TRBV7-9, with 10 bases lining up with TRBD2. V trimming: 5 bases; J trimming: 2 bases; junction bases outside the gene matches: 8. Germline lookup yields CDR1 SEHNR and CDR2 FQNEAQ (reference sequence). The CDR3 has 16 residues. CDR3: CASSPLAGDHQETQYF. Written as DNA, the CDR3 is TGTGCCAGCAGCCCTCTAGCGGGAGACCATCAAGAGACCCAGTACTTC.

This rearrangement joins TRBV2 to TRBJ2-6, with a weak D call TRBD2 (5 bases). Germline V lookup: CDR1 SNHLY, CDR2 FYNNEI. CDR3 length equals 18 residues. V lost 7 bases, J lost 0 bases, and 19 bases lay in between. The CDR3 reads CASIRDGKVFSGANVLTF. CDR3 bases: TGTGCCAGCATTCGTGACGGGAAGGTGTTCTCTGGGGCCAACGTCCTGACTTTC.

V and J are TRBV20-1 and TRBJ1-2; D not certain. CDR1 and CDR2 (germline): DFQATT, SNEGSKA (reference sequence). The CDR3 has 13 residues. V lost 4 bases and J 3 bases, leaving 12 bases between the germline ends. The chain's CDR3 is CSAISDYYYGYTF. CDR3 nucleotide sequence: TGCAGTGCTATTTCGGATTATTACTATGGCTACACCTTC.

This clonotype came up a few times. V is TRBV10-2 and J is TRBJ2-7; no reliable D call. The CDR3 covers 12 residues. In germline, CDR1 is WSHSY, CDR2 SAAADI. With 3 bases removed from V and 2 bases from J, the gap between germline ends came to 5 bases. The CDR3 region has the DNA TGCGCCAGCAGTGATGCCCCCTACGAGCAGTACTTC. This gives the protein CASSDAPYEQYF.

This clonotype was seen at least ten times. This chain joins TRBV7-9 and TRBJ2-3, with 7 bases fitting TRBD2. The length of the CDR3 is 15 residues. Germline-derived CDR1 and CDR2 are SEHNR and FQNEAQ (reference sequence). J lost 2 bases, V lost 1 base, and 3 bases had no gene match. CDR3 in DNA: TGTGCCAGCAGCTTAGGACTAGCCTACACAGATACGCAGTATTTT. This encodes CASSLGLAYTDTQYF.

The chain's CDR3 is CASSLAGGPNTGELFF. As DNA, the CDR3 is TGTGCCAGCAGCTTAGCAGGGGGCCCGAACACCGGGGAGCTGTTTTTT. V is TRBV7-6 and J is TRBJ2-2; TRBD1 matches 7 bases. With V trimmed by 0 bases and J by 0 bases, 1 base remained unmatched. Looked up from germline, CDR1 is SGHVS and CDR2 is FNYEAQ. CDR3 length equals 16 residues.

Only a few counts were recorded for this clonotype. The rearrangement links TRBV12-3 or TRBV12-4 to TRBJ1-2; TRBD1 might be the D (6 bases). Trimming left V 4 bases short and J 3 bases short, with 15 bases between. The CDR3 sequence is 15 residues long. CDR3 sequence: CASSSGGRRDYGYTF. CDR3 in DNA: TGTGCCAGCAGTTCCGGGGGGCGCAGAGACTATGGCTACACCTTC.

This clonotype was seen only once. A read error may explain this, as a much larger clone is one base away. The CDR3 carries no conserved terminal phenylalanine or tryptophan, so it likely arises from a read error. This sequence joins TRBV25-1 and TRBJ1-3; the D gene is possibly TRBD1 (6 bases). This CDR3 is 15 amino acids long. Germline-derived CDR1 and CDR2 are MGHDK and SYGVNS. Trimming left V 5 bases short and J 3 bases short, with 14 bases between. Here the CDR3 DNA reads TGTGCCAGCAGTAACAGGGAAGGCTTTGGAAACACCATATATTCT. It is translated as CASSNREGFGNTIYS.

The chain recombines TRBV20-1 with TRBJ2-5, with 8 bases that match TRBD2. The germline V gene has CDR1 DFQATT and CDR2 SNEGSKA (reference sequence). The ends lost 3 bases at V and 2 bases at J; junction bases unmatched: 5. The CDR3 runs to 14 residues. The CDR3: CSARAGGWQETQYF. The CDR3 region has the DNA TGCAGTGCTAGGGCGGGAGGTTGGCAAGAGACCCAGTACTTC.

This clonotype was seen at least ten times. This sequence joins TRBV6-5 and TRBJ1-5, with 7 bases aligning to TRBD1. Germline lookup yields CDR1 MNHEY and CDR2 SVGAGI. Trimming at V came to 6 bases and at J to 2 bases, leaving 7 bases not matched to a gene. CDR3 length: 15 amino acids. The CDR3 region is CASSHDREGNQPQHF. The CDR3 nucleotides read TGTGCCAGCAGCCACGACAGGGAAGGCAATCAGCCCCAGCATTTT.

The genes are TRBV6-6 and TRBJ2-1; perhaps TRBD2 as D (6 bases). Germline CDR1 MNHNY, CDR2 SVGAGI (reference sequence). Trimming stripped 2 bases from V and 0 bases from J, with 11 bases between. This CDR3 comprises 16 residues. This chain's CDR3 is CASSYEAGPSYNEQFF. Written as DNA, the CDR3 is TGTGCCAGCAGTTACGAGGCGGGACCCTCCTACAATGAGCAGTTCTTC.

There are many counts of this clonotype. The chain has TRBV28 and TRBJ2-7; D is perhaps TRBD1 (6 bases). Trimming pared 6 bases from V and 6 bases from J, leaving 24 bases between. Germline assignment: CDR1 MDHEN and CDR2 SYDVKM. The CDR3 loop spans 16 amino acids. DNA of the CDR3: TGTGCCAGCAGCGCGCCCGGCCCAGGGGCCGTGACCGAGCAGTACTTC. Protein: CASSAPGPGAVTEQYF.

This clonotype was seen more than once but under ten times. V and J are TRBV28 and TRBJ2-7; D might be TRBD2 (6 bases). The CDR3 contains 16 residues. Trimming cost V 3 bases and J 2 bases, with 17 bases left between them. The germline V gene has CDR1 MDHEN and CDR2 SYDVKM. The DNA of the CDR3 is TGTGCCAGCAGTTTGACTAGTTCCCGGGGAGCCTACGAGCAGTACTTC. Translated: CASSLTSSRGAYEQYF.

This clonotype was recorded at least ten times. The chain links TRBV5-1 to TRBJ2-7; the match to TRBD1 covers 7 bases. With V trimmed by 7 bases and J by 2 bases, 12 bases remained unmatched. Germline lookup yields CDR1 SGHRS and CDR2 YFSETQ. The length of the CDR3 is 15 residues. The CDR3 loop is CASPPMWDSPYEQYF. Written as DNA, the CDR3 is TGCGCCAGCCCACCTATGTGGGACAGTCCCTACGAGCAGTACTTC.

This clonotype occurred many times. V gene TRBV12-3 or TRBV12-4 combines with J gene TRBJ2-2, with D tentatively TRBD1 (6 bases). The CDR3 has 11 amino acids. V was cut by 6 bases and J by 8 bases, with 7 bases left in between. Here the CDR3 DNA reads TGTGCCAGCAGGGGGGCTGGGGAGCTGTTTTTT. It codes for CASRGAGELFF.

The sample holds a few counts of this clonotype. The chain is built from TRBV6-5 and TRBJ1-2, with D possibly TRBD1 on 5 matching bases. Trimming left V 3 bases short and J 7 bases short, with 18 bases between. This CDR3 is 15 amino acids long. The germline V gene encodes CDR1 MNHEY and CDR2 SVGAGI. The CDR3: CASSYSAGTLSGYTF. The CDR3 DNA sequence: TGTGCCAGCAGTTATTCCGCGGGGACGCTCTCTGGCTACACCTTC.